The clone carrying this TCR beta chain was detected ten times or more. Its antigen is currently unknown. Each CDR3 protein gets one entry after TCRdb re-called the RT-PCR reads with MiXCR. The table shows hundreds of thousands of distinct CDR3 sequences, with less than 8% occurring only once. From germline, CDR1 is MDHEN and CDR2 SYDVKM. The CDR3 length is 13 residues. The J segment lost 5 bases and the V segment lost 7 bases, leaving 7 bases of the junction unmatched. This specimen comes from a study of response to subunit inactivated influenza vaccine. General study results and limits: T cells newly recruited by each seasonal influenza vaccination are few, the authors suggested.

This receptor was identified in a man in his fifties or sixties who received an inactivated influenza vaccine. This sample comprised PBMCs from blood, obtained roughly 24 months after vaccination. This chain joins TRBV28 and TRBJ2-7; 8 nucleotides align to TRBD1. Written as DNA, the CDR3 is TGTGCCAGCACTGGACAGGGTGAGGACGAGCAGTACTTC. The encoded protein is CASTGQGEDEQYF.